Listed here are 8 T cell receptor beta chains from one sample, sequenced in a study of T cell clones after liver transplantation. Produced via immunoSEQ multiplex PCR; TCRdb's table is partial and in-frame only. Of roughly 70,000 clones listed, under 95% are singletons. The source material was CD4+ T cells from blood, sampled before liver transplant. The receptors derive from a human donor who received a liver transplant.

V gene TRBV15 combines with J gene TRBJ2-7; 10 bases are shared with TRBD1. The CDR3 totals 16 residues. From germline, CDR1 is LNHNV and CDR2 YYDKDF (reference sequence). The ends lost 0 bases at V and 2 bases at J; junction bases unmatched: 4. The DNA for the CDR3 is TGTGCCACCAGCAGAGATCTTGGGACAGGGGCCTACGAGCAGTACTTC. It translates to CATSRDLGTGAYEQYF.

This clone was seen a handful of times. The J gene is TRBJ1-2, the V gene TRBV7-8; no clear D gene. This CDR3 region has 15 residues. V gave up 1 base and J gave up 4 bases, with 13 bases separating them. Looked up from germline, CDR1 is SGHVS and CDR2 is FQNEAQ. CDR3 sequence (DNA): TGTGCCAGCAGCTTAGGTCTGGGCGAAATCTATGGCTACACCTTC. It encodes CASSLGLGEIYGYTF.

There are a few counts of this clone. This chain links TRBV10-3 with TRBJ2-1, with 13 positions matching TRBD2. The J segment lost 9 bases and the V segment lost 3 bases, leaving 8 bases of the junction unmatched. The CDR3 covers 16 residues. CDR1 is ENHRY and CDR2 is SYGVKD in the germline V gene. CDR3 sequence (DNA): TGTGCCATCAGTGATTCCACTAGCGGGAGGGCCGGTGAGCAGTTCTTC. This sequence encodes CAISDSTSGRAGEQFF.

The V call is TRBV6-5, the J call TRBJ2-1; tentative D call: TRBD1 (6 bases). Trimming took 6 bases from V and 6 from J, leaving 18 bases between them. The CDR3 consists of 15 residues. CDR1 is MNHEY, CDR2 SVGAGI, per germline. CDR3 protein: CASRSPVRGVNEQFF. For the CDR3, the DNA is TGTGCCAGCAGGAGCCCAGTCAGGGGTGTCAATGAGCAGTTCTTC.

CDR3 in DNA: TGCAGCGTTGAAGGCAGGCCTCAAGAGACCCAGTACTTC. Encoded protein: CSVEGRPQETQYF. The chain uses TRBV29-1 and TRBJ2-5; no definite D call. The CDR3 extends over 13 amino acids. Looked up from germline, CDR1 is SQVTM and CDR2 is ANQGSEA. V was trimmed by 1 base and J by 2 bases, leaving 8 bases between them.

V and J are TRBV28 and TRBJ2-2, with 7 bases lining up with TRBD1. Germline V gene sequence: CDR1 MDHEN, CDR2 SYDVKM. J gave up 5 bases and V 11 bases, and 8 bases lay outside the gene matches. The CDR3 loop spans 13 amino acids. CDR3 residues: CAPTTGWTGELFF. The CDR3 DNA reads as TGTGCCCCCACGACAGGGTGGACCGGGGAGCTGTTTTTT.

The rearrangement joins TRBV2 to TRBJ2-5; D may correspond to TRBD1 or TRBD2 (6 bases each). Germline CDR1 is SNHLY and CDR2 is FYNNEI. The CDR3 runs to 13 residues. Trimming removed 3 bases at V and 4 bases at J, with 9 bases between. CDR3 DNA: TGTGCCAGCAGTGATTCGGGGGCAGAGACCCAGTACTTC. It specifies CASSDSGAETQYF.

The chain has TRBV28 and TRBJ2-7; 9 positions agree with TRBD2. The CDR3 is made up of 14 amino acids. Per germline, CDR1 MDHEN and CDR2 SYDVKM. Germline trimming cut 7 bases from V and 4 bases from J; bases unmatched to any gene: 8. Written as DNA, the CDR3 is TGTGCCAGCACCAGTAGCGGGAGTAGTTACGAGCAGTACTTC. Translation gives CASTSSGSSYEQYF.